This T cell receptor beta chain stems from a study of blood T cell repertoires in COVID-19. Looking at the study overall: COVID-19 samples from acute and convalescent phases originated in the United States, Italy and Spain.

The V gene end was trimmed by 5 bases and the J gene end by 9 bases; junction bases not matched to a gene: 15. The CDR3 has 15 residues. The germline V gene has CDR1 GTSNPN and CDR2 SVGIG (reference sequence). Some clones are missing from TCRdb's copy, which holds only in-frame ones; the method was immunoSEQ multiplex PCR. The sample carries around 120,000 clones, over 80% recorded once. The V gene is TRBV30, the J gene TRBJ2-1; 8 nucleotides align to TRBD1. The TCR was taken from a woman in her 70s with acute or convalescent COVID-19. Sequences were obtained from peripheral blood. The CDR3 DNA reads as TGTGCCTGGGTTGGGCCCCAGGGGGCCTTGGGTGAGCAGTTCTTC. Its protein product is CAWVGPQGALGEQFF.